This record covers a single T cell receptor beta chain. CDR3 length: 17 amino acids. Trimming removed 4 bases from V and 1 base from J, with 16 bases in between. From germline, CDR1 is LGHNA and CDR2 YNFKEQ. This record comes from a study of early T cells in non-severe SARS-CoV-2 infection. TCRdb redid the calling of the 5' RACE reads with MiXCR, one entry per CDR3 protein. The sample records roughly 80,000 distinct CDR3 sequences, over 11% being singletons. Sequences were obtained from whole blood. This receptor was taken from an adult who was a healthcare worker with PCR-confirmed SARS-CoV-2 infection or an uninfected control (not recorded which). The chain joins TRBV4-2 to TRBJ2-2; D may be TRBD2 (6 bases). The DNA of the CDR3 is TGTGCCAGCAGCCTAAGGTGGCGGGGACGGAACACCGGGGAGCTGTTTTTT. Its translation is CASSLRWRGRNTGELFF.